The 14 T cell receptor beta chains presented below share a single source sample, sequenced in a study of T-cell reconstitution after alpha-beta-depleted transplantation in children. Library preparation (for TCRbeta) was performed with unique molecular identifiers. TCRdb passed the PCR reads through MiXCR, listing each CDR3 protein once. The sample carries over 200,000 distinct CDR3 sequences, roughly 11% recorded once. The input for sequencing was PBMCs, taken before TCRalphabeta/CD19-depleted stem cell transplant. Receptors originate from a child younger than two with acute myeloid leukemia, due to receive a stem cell transplant.

This clonotype has ten or more counts. The chain combines TRBV5-1 with TRBJ2-7; tentative D call: TRBD2 (5 bases). In germline, CDR1 is SGHRS, CDR2 YFSETQ. This CDR3 comprises 16 residues. V dropped 3 bases and J dropped 0 bases, with 16 bases sitting between them. CDR3 in amino acids: CASSSGSSSVSYEQYF. CDR3 nucleotide sequence: TGCGCCAGCAGCTCCGGCAGTAGTAGCGTCTCCTACGAGCAGTACTTC.

The gene calls are TRBV30 and TRBJ2-7, with a weak D call TRBD1 (5 bases). CDR1 is GTSNPN and CDR2 is SVGIG in the germline V gene (reference sequence). This CDR3 has 12 amino acids. V dropped 4 bases and J dropped 4 bases, with 11 bases sitting between them. The CDR3 region has the DNA TGTGCCTGGACCCCAGGGTCGTACGAGCAGTACTTC. As protein: CAWTPGSYEQYF. Full variable domain (outside the CDR3, taken from reference TRBV30 and TRBJ2-7): SQTIHQWPATLVQPVGSPLSLECTVEGTSNPNLYWYRQAAGRGLQLLFYSVGIGQISSEVPQNLSASRPQDRQFILSSKKLLLSDSGFYLCAWTPGSYEQYFGPGTRLTVT.

This clonotype has a count of ten or more. The rearrangement joins TRBV29-1 to TRBJ1-2; 12 positions agree with TRBD1. In germline, CDR1 is SQVTM, CDR2 ANQGSEA. J was trimmed by 6 bases and V by 6 bases; bases with no gene match: 14. The CDR3 loop spans 16 amino acids. This chain's CDR3 is CSVHTGTGGEVNGYTF. The CDR3 DNA sequence: TGCAGCGTCCATACCGGGACAGGGGGCGAAGTGAATGGCTACACCTTC.

This clonotype was recorded at least ten times. The chain has TRBV10-3 and TRBJ2-3; 9 positions agree with TRBD2. The CDR3 runs to 14 residues. J gave up 2 bases and V 6 bases, and 3 bases lay outside the gene matches. Germline loops: CDR1 ENHRY, CDR2 SYGVKD. CDR3 region: CAISGTSFTDTQYF. Written as DNA, the CDR3 is TGTGCCATCAGCGGGACTAGCTTCACAGATACGCAGTATTTT.

The genes are TRBV12-3 or TRBV12-4 and TRBJ1-3; D is uncertain. V lost 7 bases and J lost 4, with 8 bases in between. CDR3 length equals 12 residues. CDR3 residues: CASKDQGNTIYF. The CDR3 coding sequence is TGTGCCAGCAAGGATCAGGGAAACACCATATATTTT.

This clonotype was counted many times. The V gene is TRBV5-1, the J gene TRBJ2-1, with TRBD2 matching 9 bases. Germline V lookup: CDR1 SGHRS, CDR2 YFSETQ. Trimming at V came to 2 bases and at J to 10 bases, leaving 13 bases not matched to a gene. This CDR3 is built from 16 residues. The CDR3 DNA reads TGCGCCAGCAGCTTTCGGACTAGCGTAACCTTTTCGGAGCAGTTCTTC. Protein sequence: CASSFRTSVTFSEQFF.

This clonotype was found many times. V usage is TRBV19 and J usage is TRBJ2-7; TRBD2 matches at 8 bases. CDR1 and CDR2 (germline): LNHDA, SQIVND (reference sequence). The V and J ends lost 7 bases and 1 base, in that order; junction bases with no gene match: 9. CDR3 length equals 15 residues. CDR3 nucleotide sequence: TGTGCCAGTACCCGAGCGGCTAGCGGGTCCTACGAGCAGTACTTC. This encodes CASTRAASGSYEQYF.

This clonotype was counted ten times or more. V gene TRBV7-9 combines with J gene TRBJ1-2, with 9 positions matching TRBD1. This CDR3 has 13 amino acids. With V trimmed by 8 bases and J by 2 bases, 3 bases remained unmatched. From germline, CDR1 is SEHNR and CDR2 FQNEAQ (reference sequence). This CDR3 reads CASGDRVNYGYTF. CDR3 DNA sequence: TGTGCCAGCGGGGACAGGGTAAACTATGGCTACACCTTC.

A word on this clonotype: Sequence at one end of the junction differs from germline and may be a read error. The J gene is TRBJ2-5, the V gene TRBV12-3 or TRBV12-4; D possibly corresponds to TRBD2 (6 bases). The CDR3 sequence is 12 residues long. For the CDR3, the DNA is TGTGCCAGCAGTTTTCGCGGGGAGAGCCAGTACTTC. It yields the protein CASSFRGESQYF.

This clonotype was detected ten times or more. The chain is built from TRBV5-1 and TRBJ1-1; the D is unclear. Germline V gene data show CDR1 as SGHRS and CDR2 as YFSETQ. This CDR3 comprises 16 residues. V was cut by 2 bases and J by 1 base, with 15 bases left in between. Written as DNA, the CDR3 is TGCGCCAGCAGCTTTCTCCGTCGGACGGAGAACACTGAAGCTTTCTTT. Translating gives CASSFLRRTENTEAFF.

On this clonotype itself: Since a much larger clone is just one base distant, this may be a read error. The CDR3 ends on some other residue instead of the conserved phenylalanine or tryptophan, so this is likely a read error. V and J are TRBV5-4 and TRBJ2-7, with 8 bases fitting TRBD2. Germline V gives CDR1 SGHNT, CDR2 YYREEE (reference sequence). The CDR3 sequence is 15 residues long. With V trimmed by 2 bases and J by 5 bases, 9 bases remained unmatched. CDR3 nucleotides: TGTGCCAGCAGCTTAGGGGCGGGAGGTGGCGACGAGCAGTACCTC. Encoded protein: CASSLGAGGGDEQYL.

This clonotype was seen ten or more times. The rearrangement joins TRBV19 to TRBJ2-3; D is perhaps TRBD2 (6 bases). The germline V gene encodes CDR1 LNHDA and CDR2 SQIVND (reference sequence). V lost 3 bases and J lost 4, with 17 bases in between. The CDR3 loop spans 16 amino acids. This chain's CDR3 is CASSIARAGNADTQYF. CDR3 sequence (DNA): TGTGCCAGTAGTATTGCCAGGGCGGGAAACGCAGATACGCAGTATTTT.

The chain has TRBV2 and TRBJ2-1, with D hard to call. CDR3 size: 13 residues. CDR1 is SNHLY and CDR2 is FYNNEI in the germline V gene. The V end lost 4 bases, the J end lost 7 bases, and 11 bases lay between the germline ends. CDR3 region: CASSAENLNEQFF. The CDR3 DNA sequence: TGTGCCAGCAGTGCGGAGAACTTAAATGAGCAGTTCTTC.

This clonotype was recorded many times. This chain connects TRBV5-1 to TRBJ1-4, with 10 bases that match TRBD1. Germline CDR1 reads SGHRS; CDR2 reads YFSETQ. Losses at the gene ends were 3 bases for V and 8 bases for J; bases not matched to a gene: 4. The CDR3 extends over 14 amino acids. The CDR3 sequence is CASSSGTGVEKLFF. In nucleotides, the CDR3 is TGCGCCAGCAGCTCCGGGACAGGGGTGGAAAAACTGTTTTTT. The whole variable domain, filled in from reference TRBV5-1 and TRBJ1-4, reads KAGVTQTPRYLIKTRGQQVTLSCSPISGHRSVSWYQQTPGQGLQFLFEYFSETQRNKGNFPGRFSGRQFSNSRSEMNVSTLELGDSALYLCASSSGTGVEKLFFGSGTQLSVL.